The 16 T cell receptor beta chains listed next were all sequenced from one sample in a study of blood T cell repertoires in COVID-19. Sequenced by immunoSEQ multiplex PCR; TCRdb stores in-frame clones only, minus some. The sample has 200,000 to 250,000 clones, 85% to 90% seen once. Sequencing used peripheral blood. These receptors all stem from a man aged 18 to 35 with active or convalescent COVID-19.

The chain is built from TRBV19 and TRBJ2-1, with 10 bases aligning to TRBD2. Germline loops: CDR1 LNHDA, CDR2 SQIVND (reference sequence). The CDR3 covers 15 residues. Unmatched junction bases numbered 5, after V lost 4 bases and J lost 5 bases. The CDR3 sequence: CASSTTSGNNNEQFF. The CDR3 coding sequence is TGTGCCAGTAGTACTACTAGCGGGAATAACAATGAGCAGTTCTTC.

The chain carries TRBV27 and TRBJ2-5; 7 nucleotides match TRBD2. The germline V gene encodes CDR1 MNHEY and CDR2 SMNVEV (reference sequence). The CDR3 has 12 amino acids. V lost 3 bases, J lost 7 bases, and 2 bases stayed unmatched. CDR3 sequence (DNA): TGTGCCAGCAGTTTTGGGGAGGGGACCCAGTACTTC. Its protein is CASSFGEGTQYF.

This clone has just a few counts. The chain joins TRBV9 to TRBJ2-7; unclear D gene. The germline CDR1 and CDR2 sequences are SGDLS and YYNGEE. CDR3 size: 16 residues. The germline V and J ends were trimmed by 4 bases and 5 bases, with 22 bases remaining between them. CDR3 protein: CASSPSFLSPSDEQYF. Written as DNA, the CDR3 is TGTGCCAGCAGCCCTTCCTTTCTCTCGCCCTCAGACGAGCAGTACTTC.

Sample share makes this clone medium-sized (0.01 to 0.1%). This chain connects TRBV6-5 to TRBJ1-1, with no clear D. Trimming took 9 bases from V and 10 from J, leaving 18 bases between them. The germline gives CDR1 MNHEY, CDR2 SVGAGI. The length of the CDR3 is 12 residues. The CDR3 sequence is CASERDNSRAFF. Written as DNA, the CDR3 is TGTGCCAGTGAGAGGGATAACTCGCGAGCTTTCTTT.

The rearrangement links TRBV2 to TRBJ1-5; 8 bases are shared with TRBD1. CDR1 and CDR2 (germline): SNHLY, FYNNEI. V dropped 1 base and J dropped 1; count of bases not matched to a gene: 3. This CDR3 comprises 16 residues. For the CDR3, the DNA is TGTGCCAGCAGTGAAGTCCAGGGGGCGAGCAATCAGCCCCAGCATTTT. It encodes CASSEVQGASNQPQHF.

V gene TRBV5-4 combines with J gene TRBJ1-1; D ambiguous. Germline CDR1 SGHNT, CDR2 YYREEE (reference sequence). This CDR3 is 14 amino acids long. Trimming stripped 3 bases from V and 2 bases from J, with 11 bases between. Here the CDR3 DNA reads TGTGCCAGCAGCTCACCACAGATAAACACTGAAGCTTTCTTT. Amino acids: CASSSPQINTEAFF.

J is TRBJ2-5 and V is TRBV9, with 9 bases lining up with TRBD2. J was trimmed by 8 bases and V by 3 bases; bases with no gene match: 8. This CDR3 is built from 14 residues. Looked up from germline, CDR1 is SGDLS and CDR2 is YYNGEE. The CDR3 sequence: CASSGGGSGGTQYF. Here the CDR3 DNA reads TGTGCCAGCAGCGGTGGAGGTAGCGGGGGTACCCAGTACTTC.

A single count supports this clone. The J gene is TRBJ1-6, the V gene TRBV7-9, with TRBD1 identical over 8 bases. CDR3 size: 14 residues. Trimming removed 4 bases from V and 13 bases from J; junction bases left unmatched: 9. CDR1 and CDR2 (germline): SEHNR, FQNEAQ (reference sequence). CDR3: CASSSGQDLPPLHF. As DNA, the CDR3 is TGTGCCAGCAGCTCGGGACAGGACCTCCCCCCCCTCCACTTT.

The genes are TRBV30 and TRBJ1-2; TRBD1 matches 7 bases. Germline V gene data show CDR1 as GTSNPN and CDR2 as SVGIG (reference sequence). V gave up 7 bases and J gave up 7 bases; unmatched junction bases: 12. The CDR3 consists of 13 residues. Written as DNA, the CDR3 is TGTGCCTCCCTGGATCACAGGGGTAGTGGCTACACCTTC. Amino acids: CASLDHRGSGYTF.

Here the CDR3 DNA reads TGTGCCAGCCGACCGGTGGGGGCCCGAGGTGAAAAACTGTTTTTT. Its translation is CASRPVGARGEKLFF. J is TRBJ1-4 and V is TRBV28, with D perhaps TRBD1 (6 bases). Germline assignment: CDR1 MDHEN and CDR2 SYDVKM. CDR3 length: 15 amino acids. V was trimmed by 8 bases and J by 7 bases, leaving 20 bases between them.

J is TRBJ2-7 and V is TRBV7-2, with 8 bases matching TRBD1. The V gene end was trimmed by 4 bases and the J gene end by 5 bases; junction bases not matched to a gene: 10. The CDR3 has 15 amino acids. Germline V CDR1 and CDR2: SGHTA, FQGNSA. CDR3 protein: CASSSDQTGEDEQYF. CDR3 in DNA: TGTGCCAGCAGCTCAGACCAGACAGGGGAGGACGAGCAGTACTTC.

This clone was seen at least ten times. The chain couples TRBV6-4 to TRBJ2-5; 12 bases match TRBD2. The CDR3 loop spans 15 amino acids. The germline V gene encodes CDR1 MRHNA and CDR2 SNTAGT. V was pared by 5 bases and J by 1 base, with 2 bases of the junction left unmatched. CDR3: CASSQTSGGQETQYF. The CDR3 DNA reads TGTGCCAGCAGTCAGACTAGCGGGGGCCAAGAGACCCAGTACTTC.

This clone was recorded only once. The rearrangement joins TRBV7-2 to TRBJ2-3; possibly TRBD2 for D (7 bases). Germline loops: CDR1 SGHTA, CDR2 FQGNSA. The ends were cut back, 0 bases at V and 1 base at J, with 23 bases in the middle. CDR3 size: 20 residues. The CDR3 region is CASSLASGGLLAPRTDTQYF. In DNA, the CDR3 is TGTGCCAGCAGCTTAGCGTCCGGGGGGCTACTAGCGCCCCGCACAGATACGCAGTATTTT.

This chain links TRBV5-1 with TRBJ1-6; a possible D gene is TRBD1 (6 bases). Per germline, CDR1 SGHRS and CDR2 YFSETQ. The CDR3 totals 14 residues. V lost 1 base and J 6 bases, leaving 8 bases between the germline ends. The DNA of the CDR3 is TGCGCCAGCAGCTTGCAACAGGGTAATTCACCCCTCCACTTT. Encoded protein: CASSLQQGNSPLHF.

In nucleotides, the CDR3 is TGTGCCAGCCAACAGGGGGCTAATTCACCCCTCCACTTT. Translation: CASQQGANSPLHF. The V call is TRBV5-6, the J call TRBJ1-6, with 9 bases matching TRBD1. Germline V gene sequence: CDR1 SGHDT, CDR2 YYEEEE. J was trimmed by 6 bases and V by 7 bases; bases with no gene match: 2. The CDR3 is 13 residues long.

The J gene is TRBJ1-2, the V gene TRBV18; D perhaps matches TRBD1 (6 bases). The CDR3 length is 16 residues. In germline, CDR1 is KGHSH, CDR2 LQKENI. V lost 0 bases and J lost 3, with 14 bases in between. CDR3 amino acids: CASSPPVSGADYGYTF. The CDR3 nucleotides are TGTGCCAGCTCACCACCGGTTTCAGGGGCGGACTATGGCTACACCTTC.